This T cell receptor beta chain was obtained from a study of blood T cell repertoires in COVID-19. Germline V gene sequence: CDR1 MNHNS, CDR2 SASEGT. After removal of 3 bases from V and 2 bases from J, the junction contained 5 bases not matched to a gene. CDR3 length: 15 amino acids. Sequenced by immunoSEQ multiplex PCR; TCRdb stores in-frame clones only, minus some. The sample consists of 150,000 or so clones, 85% of them appearing once. The genes are TRBV6-1 and TRBJ1-2, with 8 bases fitting TRBD1. This sequence was found in a human donor with acute or convalescent COVID-19. The donor label of this sample is uncertain. The specimen sequenced was peripheral blood. CDR3 nucleotide sequence: TGTGCCAGCAGTGAGGACAGGGTACGGAACTATGGCTACACCTTC. Residues: CASSEDRVRNYGYTF.